This T cell receptor beta chain was documented in a study of neurological immune-mediated disorders. Study-level background: 31 of 34 multiple sclerosis patients had relapsing-remitting disease; 3 had secondary progressive. Overall study results and limits: Phylogenetic grouping put 18 of 34 multiple sclerosis patients' repertoires into one related-CDR3 cluster, a possible signature.

This clonotype was counted a few times. Its antigen remains unknown. Germline CDR1 is LNHNV and CDR2 is YYDKDF (reference sequence). V dropped 4 bases and J dropped 8 bases, with 11 bases sitting between them. The CDR3 runs 12 residues. Using its own MiXCR run on the 5' RACE reads, TCRdb lists one record per CDR3 protein. The repertoire holds tens of thousands of distinct CDR3 sequences, with about 5.2% as singletons. The sequence came from a woman younger than 45 with multiple sclerosis. Sequenced: PBMCs. This rearrangement joins TRBV15 to TRBJ1-1; D is unresolved. The CDR3 DNA is TGTGCCACCAGCACGAAGCCTGGGGAAGCTTTCTTT. Its protein is CATSTKPGEAFF.